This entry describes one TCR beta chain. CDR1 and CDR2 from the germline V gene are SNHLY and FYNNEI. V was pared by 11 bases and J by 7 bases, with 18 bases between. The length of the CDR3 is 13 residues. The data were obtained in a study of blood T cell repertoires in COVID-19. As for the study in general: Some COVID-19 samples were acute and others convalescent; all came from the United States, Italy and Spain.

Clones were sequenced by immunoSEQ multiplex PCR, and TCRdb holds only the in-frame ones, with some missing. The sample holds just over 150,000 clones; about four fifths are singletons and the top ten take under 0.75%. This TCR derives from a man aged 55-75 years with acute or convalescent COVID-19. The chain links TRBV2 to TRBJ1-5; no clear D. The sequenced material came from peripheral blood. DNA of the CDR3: TGTGCCTGCTCAGGAGGTTCAGGACAGCCCCAGCATTTT. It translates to CACSGGSGQPQHF.